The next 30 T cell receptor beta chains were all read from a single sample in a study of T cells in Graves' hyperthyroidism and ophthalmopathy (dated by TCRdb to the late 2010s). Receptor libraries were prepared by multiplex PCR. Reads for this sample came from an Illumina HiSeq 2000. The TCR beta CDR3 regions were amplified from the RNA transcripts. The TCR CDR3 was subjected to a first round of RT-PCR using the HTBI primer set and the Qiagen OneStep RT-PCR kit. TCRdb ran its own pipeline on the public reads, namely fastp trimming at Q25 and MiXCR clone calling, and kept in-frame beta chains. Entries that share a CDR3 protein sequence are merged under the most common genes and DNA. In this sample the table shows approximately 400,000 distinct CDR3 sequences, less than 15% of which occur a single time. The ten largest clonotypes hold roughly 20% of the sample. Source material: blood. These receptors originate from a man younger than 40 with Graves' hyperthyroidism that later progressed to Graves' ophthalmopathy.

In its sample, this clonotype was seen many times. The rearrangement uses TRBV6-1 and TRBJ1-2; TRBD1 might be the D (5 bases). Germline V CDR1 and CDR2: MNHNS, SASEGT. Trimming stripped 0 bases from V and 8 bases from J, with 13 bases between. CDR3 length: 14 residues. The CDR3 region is CASSEAIRGGGYTF. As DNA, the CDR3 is TGTGCCAGCAGTGAAGCGATAAGGGGCGGCGGCTACACCTTC.

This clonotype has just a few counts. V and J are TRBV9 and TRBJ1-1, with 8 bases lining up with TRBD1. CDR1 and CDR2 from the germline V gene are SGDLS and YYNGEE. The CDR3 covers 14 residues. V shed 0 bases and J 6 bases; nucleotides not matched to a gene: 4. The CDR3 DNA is TGTGCCAGCAGCGTAGGAACAGGGGGACCTGAAGCTTTCTTT. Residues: CASSVGTGGPEAFF.

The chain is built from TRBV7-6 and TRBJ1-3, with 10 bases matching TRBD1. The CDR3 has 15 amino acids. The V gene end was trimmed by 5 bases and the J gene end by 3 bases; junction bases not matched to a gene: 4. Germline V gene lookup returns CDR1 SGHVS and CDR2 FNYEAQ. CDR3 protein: CASSPGQGVGNTIYF. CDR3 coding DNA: TGTGCCAGCAGCCCCGGACAGGGGGTTGGAAACACCATATATTTT.

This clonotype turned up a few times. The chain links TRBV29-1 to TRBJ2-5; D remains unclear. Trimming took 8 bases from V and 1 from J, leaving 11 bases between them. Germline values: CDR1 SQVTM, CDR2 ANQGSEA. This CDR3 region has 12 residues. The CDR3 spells CSLGWSQETQYF. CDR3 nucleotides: TGCAGCTTGGGGTGGAGCCAAGAGACCCAGTACTTC.

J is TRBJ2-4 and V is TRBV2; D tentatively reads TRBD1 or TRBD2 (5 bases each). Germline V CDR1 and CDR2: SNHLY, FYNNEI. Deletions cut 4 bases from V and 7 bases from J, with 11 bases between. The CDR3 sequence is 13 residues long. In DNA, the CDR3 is TGTGCCAGCAGTGCTAGGGGAGAGAACATTCAGTACTTC. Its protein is CASSARGENIQYF.

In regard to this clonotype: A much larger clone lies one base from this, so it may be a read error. CDR3 in amino acids: CASSPSGTGGDYGYTF. The CDR3 DNA reads as TGTGCCAGCAGCCCCTCCGGGACAGGGGGTGACTATGGCTACACCTTC. J is TRBJ1-2 and V is TRBV11-1; TRBD1 agrees at 11 bases. The V gene end was trimmed by 5 bases and the J gene end by 3 bases; junction bases not matched to a gene: 8. CDR1 and CDR2 from the germline V gene are SGHAT and FQDESV (reference sequence). This CDR3 has 16 amino acids.

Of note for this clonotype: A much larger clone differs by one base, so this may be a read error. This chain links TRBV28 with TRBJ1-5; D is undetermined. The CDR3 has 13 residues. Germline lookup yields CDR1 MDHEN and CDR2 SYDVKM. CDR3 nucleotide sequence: TGTGCCAGCAGGGAATATAGCAATCAGCCCCCGCATTTT. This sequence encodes CASREYSNQPPHF. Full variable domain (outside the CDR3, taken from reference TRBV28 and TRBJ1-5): DVKVTQSSRYLVKRTGEKVFLECVQDMDHENMFWYRQDPGLGLRLIYFSYDVKMKEKGDIPEGYSVSREKKERFSLILESASTNQTSMYLCASREYSNQPPHFGDGTRLSIL.

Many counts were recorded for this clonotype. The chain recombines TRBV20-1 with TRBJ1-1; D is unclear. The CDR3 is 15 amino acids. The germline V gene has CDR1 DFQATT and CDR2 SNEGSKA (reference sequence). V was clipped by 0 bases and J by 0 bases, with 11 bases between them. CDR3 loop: CSARDREAMNTEAFF. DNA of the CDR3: TGCAGTGCTAGAGATCGAGAGGCCATGAACACTGAAGCTTTCTTT.

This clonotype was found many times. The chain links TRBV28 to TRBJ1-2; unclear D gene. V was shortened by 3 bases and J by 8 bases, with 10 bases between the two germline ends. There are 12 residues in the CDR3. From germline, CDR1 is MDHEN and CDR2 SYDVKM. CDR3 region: CASSFLLEGYTF. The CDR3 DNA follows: TGTGCCAGCAGTTTCTTGCTAGAGGGCTACACCTTC.

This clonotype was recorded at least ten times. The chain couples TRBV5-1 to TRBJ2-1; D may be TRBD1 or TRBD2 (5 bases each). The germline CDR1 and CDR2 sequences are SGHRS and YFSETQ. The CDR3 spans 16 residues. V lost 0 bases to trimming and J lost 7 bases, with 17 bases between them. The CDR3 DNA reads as TGCGCCAGCAGCTTGGAAGGGGACCTCGGACGGAATGAGCAGTTCTTC. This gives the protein CASSLEGDLGRNEQFF.

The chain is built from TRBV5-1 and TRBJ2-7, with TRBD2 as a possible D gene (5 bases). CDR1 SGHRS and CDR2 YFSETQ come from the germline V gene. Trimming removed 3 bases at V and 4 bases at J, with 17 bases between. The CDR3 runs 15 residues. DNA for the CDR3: TGCGCCAGCAGCTATTCCGGGGAAAACCTTTACGAGCAGTACTTC. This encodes CASSYSGENLYEQYF.

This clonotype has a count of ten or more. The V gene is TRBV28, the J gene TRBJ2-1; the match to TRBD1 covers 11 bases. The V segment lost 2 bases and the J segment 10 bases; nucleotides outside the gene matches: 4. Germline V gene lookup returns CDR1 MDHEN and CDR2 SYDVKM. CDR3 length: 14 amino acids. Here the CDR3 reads CASSLGQGAREQFF. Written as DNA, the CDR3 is TGTGCCAGCAGTTTAGGACAGGGGGCGCGCGAGCAGTTCTTC.

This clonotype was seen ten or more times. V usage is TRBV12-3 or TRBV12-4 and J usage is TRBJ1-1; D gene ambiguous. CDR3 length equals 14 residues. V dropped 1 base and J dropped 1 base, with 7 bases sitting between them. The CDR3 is CASSLGGANTEAFF. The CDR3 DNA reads TGTGCCAGCAGTTTAGGGGGAGCGAACACTGAAGCTTTCTTT.

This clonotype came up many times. CDR3 coding DNA: TGTGCCAGCAGCCAAGGTGGAAACACCGGGGAGCTGTTTTTT. Its protein is CASSQGGNTGELFF. This rearrangement joins TRBV3-1 to TRBJ2-2, with no clear D. Germline V gene data show CDR1 as LGHDT and CDR2 as YNNKEL (reference sequence). The V end lost 1 base, the J end lost 2 bases, and 5 bases lay between the germline ends. There are 14 residues in the CDR3.

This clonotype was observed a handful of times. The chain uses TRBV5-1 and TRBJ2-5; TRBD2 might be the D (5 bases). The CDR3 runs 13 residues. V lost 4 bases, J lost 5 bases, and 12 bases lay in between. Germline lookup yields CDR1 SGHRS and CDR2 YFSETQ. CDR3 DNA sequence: TGCGCCAGCAGCACCGGACTCAGGGAGACCCAGTACTTC. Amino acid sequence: CASSTGLRETQYF.

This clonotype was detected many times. Here the CDR3 reads CASLGISGGPGGELFF. For the CDR3, the DNA is TGTGCCAGCCTCGGGATTAGCGGGGGGCCCGGCGGGGAGCTGTTTTTT. V and J are TRBV12-3 or TRBV12-4 and TRBJ2-2; 10 bases align to TRBD2. The CDR3 runs 16 residues. Trimming at V came to 8 bases and at J to 7 bases, leaving 13 bases not matched to a gene.

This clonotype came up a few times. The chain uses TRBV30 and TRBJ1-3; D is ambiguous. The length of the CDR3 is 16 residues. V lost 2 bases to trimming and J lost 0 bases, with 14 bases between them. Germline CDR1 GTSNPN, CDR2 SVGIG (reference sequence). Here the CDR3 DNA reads TGTGCCTGGAGTCCCCTACGGTCAACCTCTGGAAACACCATATATTTT. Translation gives CAWSPLRSTSGNTIYF.

The CDR3 DNA reads as TGTGCCAGCAGGGAGACTAGCGGGGGGATAAGGGATGAGCAGTTCTTC. Translating gives CASRETSGGIRDEQFF. The chain couples TRBV2 to TRBJ2-1; 13 nucleotides align to TRBD2. The germline CDR1 and CDR2 sequences are SNHLY and FYNNEI. Trimming took 6 bases from V and 8 from J; bases not matched to a gene: 10. The CDR3 covers 16 residues. The entire variable domain, with the rest obtained from reference TRBV2 and TRBJ2-1, is as follows: EPEVTQTPSHQVTQMGQEVILRCVPISNHLYFYWYRQILGQKVEFLVSFYNNEISEKSEIFDDQFSVERPDGSNFTLKIRSTKLEDSAMYFCASRETSGGIRDEQFFGPGTRLTVL.

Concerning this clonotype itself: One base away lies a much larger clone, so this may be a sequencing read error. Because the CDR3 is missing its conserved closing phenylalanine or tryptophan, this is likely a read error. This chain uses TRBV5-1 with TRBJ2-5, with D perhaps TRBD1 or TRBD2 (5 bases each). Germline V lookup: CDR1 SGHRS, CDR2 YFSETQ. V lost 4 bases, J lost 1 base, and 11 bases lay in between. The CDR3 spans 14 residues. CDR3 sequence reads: CASSPSGAQETQYS. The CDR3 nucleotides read TGCGCCAGCAGCCCATCCGGGGCCCAAGAGACCCAGTACTCC.

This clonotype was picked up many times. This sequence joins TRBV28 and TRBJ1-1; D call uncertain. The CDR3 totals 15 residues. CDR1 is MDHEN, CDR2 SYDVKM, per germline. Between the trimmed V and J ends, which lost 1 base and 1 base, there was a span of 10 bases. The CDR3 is CASSLSRSWNTEAFF. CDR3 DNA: TGTGCCAGCAGTTTATCACGGTCCTGGAACACTGAAGCTTTCTTT.

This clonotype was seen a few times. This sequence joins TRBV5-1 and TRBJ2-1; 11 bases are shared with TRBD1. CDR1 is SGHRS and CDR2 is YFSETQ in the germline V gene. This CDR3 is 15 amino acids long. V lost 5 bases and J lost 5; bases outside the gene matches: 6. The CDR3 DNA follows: TGCGCCAGCAGACCGGGGACAGGGGGACACAATGAGCAGTTCTTC. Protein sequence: CASRPGTGGHNEQFF.

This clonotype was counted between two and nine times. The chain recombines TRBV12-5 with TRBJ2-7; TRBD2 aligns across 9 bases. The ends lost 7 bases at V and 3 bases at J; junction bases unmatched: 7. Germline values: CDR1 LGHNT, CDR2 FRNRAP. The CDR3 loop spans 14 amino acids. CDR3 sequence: CASAPGLAFYEQYF. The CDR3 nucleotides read TGTGCTAGTGCCCCGGGACTAGCCTTCTACGAGCAGTACTTC.

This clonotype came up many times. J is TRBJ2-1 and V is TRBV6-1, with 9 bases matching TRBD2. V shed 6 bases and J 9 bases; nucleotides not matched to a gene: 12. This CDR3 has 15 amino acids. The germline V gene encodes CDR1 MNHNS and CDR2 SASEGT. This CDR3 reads CASRPQLAGGREQFF. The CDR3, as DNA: TGTGCCAGCAGACCCCAACTAGCGGGTGGGCGTGAGCAGTTCTTC.

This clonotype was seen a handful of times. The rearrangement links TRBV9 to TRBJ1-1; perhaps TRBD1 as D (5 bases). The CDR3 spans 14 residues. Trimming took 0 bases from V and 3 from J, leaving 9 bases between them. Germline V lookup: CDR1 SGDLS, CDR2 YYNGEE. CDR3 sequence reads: CASSVGVGDTEAFF. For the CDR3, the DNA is TGTGCCAGCAGCGTAGGGGTAGGGGACACTGAAGCTTTCTTT.

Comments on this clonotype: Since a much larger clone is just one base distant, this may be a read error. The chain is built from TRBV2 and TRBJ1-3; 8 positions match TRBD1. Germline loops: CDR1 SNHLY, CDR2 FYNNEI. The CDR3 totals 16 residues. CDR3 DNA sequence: TGTGCCAGCACCAACCCGGAACAGGGGGGGAGAAACACCATGTATTTT. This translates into CASTNPEQGGRNTMYF.

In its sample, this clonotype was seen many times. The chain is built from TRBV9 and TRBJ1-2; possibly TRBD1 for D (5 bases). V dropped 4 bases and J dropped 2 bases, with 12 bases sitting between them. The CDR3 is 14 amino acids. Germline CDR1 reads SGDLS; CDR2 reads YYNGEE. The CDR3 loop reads CASSLRDGNYGYTF. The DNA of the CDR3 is TGTGCCAGCAGCCTCCGGGACGGCAACTATGGCTACACCTTC.

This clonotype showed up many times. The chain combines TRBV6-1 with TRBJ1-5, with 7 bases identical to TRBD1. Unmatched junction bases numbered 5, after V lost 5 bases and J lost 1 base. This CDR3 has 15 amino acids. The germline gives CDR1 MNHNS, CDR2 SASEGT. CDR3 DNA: TGTGCCAGCAGTAAACGGACAGGCAGCAATCAGCCCCAGCATTTT. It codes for CASSKRTGSNQPQHF.

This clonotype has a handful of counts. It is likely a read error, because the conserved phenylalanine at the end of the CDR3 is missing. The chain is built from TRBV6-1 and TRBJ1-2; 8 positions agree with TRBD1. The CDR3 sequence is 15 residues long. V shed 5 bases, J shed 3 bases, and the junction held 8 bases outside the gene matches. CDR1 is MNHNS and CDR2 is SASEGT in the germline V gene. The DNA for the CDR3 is TGTGCCAGCAGTCCCTTGACAGGGGCCGACTATGGCTACACCCTC. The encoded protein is CASSPLTGADYGYTL.

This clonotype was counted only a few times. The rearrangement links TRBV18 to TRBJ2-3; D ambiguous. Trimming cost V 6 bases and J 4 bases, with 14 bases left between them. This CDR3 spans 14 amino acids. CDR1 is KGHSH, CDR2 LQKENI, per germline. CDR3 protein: CASSPRSPSDTQYF. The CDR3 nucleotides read TGTGCCAGCTCGCCCCGGAGCCCCTCAGATACGCAGTATTTT. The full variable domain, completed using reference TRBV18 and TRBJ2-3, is NAGVMQNPRHLVRRRGQEARLRCSPMKGHSHVYWYRQLPEEGLKFMVYLQKENIIDESGMPKERFSAEFPKEGPSILRIQQVVRGDSAAYFCASSPRSPSDTQYFGPGTRLTVL.

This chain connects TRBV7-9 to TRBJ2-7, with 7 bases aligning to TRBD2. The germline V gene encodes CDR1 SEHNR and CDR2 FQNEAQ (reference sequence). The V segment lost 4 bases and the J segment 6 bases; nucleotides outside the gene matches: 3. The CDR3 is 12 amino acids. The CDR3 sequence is CASSWGGTEQYF. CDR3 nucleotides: TGTGCCAGCAGCTGGGGGGGAACCGAGCAGTACTTC.